This passage covers 27 T cell receptor beta chains from one sample sequenced in a study of shared clonotypes between healthy human individuals. Some clones are missing from TCRdb's copy, which holds only in-frame ones; the method was immunoSEQ multiplex PCR. The sample lists about 590,000 clones, roughly 95% seen once, with 0.11% in the top ten. The naive CD8 population came from CD45RO-negative cells selected for CCR7, without terminally differentiated effector memory CD45RA+ cells. Sequenced: naive CD8+ T cells sorted from blood. Receptors originate from a woman aged 30 to 39 in good health.

This chain uses TRBV28 with TRBJ2-5, with TRBD1 matching over 7 bases. CDR1 MDHEN and CDR2 SYDVKM come from the germline V gene. The CDR3 extends over 12 amino acids. The V and J ends lost 8 bases and 3 bases, in that order; junction bases with no gene match: 3. CDR3: CASLDREETQYF. The CDR3 DNA follows: TGTGCCAGCCTTGACAGGGAAGAGACCCAGTACTTC.

The chain joins TRBV6-1 to TRBJ1-2; D not certain. V lost 0 bases and J lost 3, with 14 bases in between. The CDR3 consists of 16 residues. Germline V gene lookup returns CDR1 MNHNS and CDR2 SASEGT. In DNA form, the CDR3 reads TGTGCCAGCAGTGAAGCGCTAAGGGTTCTATACTATGGCTACACCTTC. Translated, it gives CASSEALRVLYYGYTF.

The genes are TRBV7-9 and TRBJ2-1; 9 bases agree with TRBD2. V lost 5 bases, J lost 6 bases, and 14 bases stayed unmatched. The CDR3 extends over 17 amino acids. Germline V gene lookup returns CDR1 SEHNR and CDR2 FQNEAQ (reference sequence). The CDR3 here is CASSPPSVLAGANEQFF. As DNA, the CDR3 is TGTGCCAGCAGCCCCCCTTCTGTCTTAGCGGGAGCCAATGAGCAGTTCTTC.

Details on this clone: The same CDR3 can be traced to other DNA sequences in this sample. The chain joins TRBV27 to TRBJ2-7, with D possibly TRBD1 on 5 matching bases. In germline, CDR1 is MNHEY, CDR2 SMNVEV (reference sequence). Deletions cut 5 bases from V and 0 bases from J, with 5 bases between. This CDR3 region has 12 residues. DNA for the CDR3: TGTGCCAGCAGTAGGGGCTCCTACGAGCAGTACTTC. Its translation is CASSRGSYEQYF.

V is TRBV30 and J is TRBJ2-3; D is ambiguous. The CDR3 consists of 12 residues. V lost 3 bases to trimming and J lost 2 bases, with 6 bases between them. Germline V gene sequence: CDR1 GTSNPN, CDR2 SVGIG (reference sequence). In DNA form, the CDR3 reads TGTGCCTGGAGCTCCCTCACAGATACGCAGTATTTT. As protein: CAWSSLTDTQYF. Full variable domain (outside the CDR3, taken from reference TRBV30 and TRBJ2-3): SQTIHQWPATLVQPVGSPLSLECTVEGTSNPNLYWYRQAAGRGLQLLFYSVGIGQISSEVPQNLSASRPQDRQFILSSKKLLLSDSGFYLCAWSSLTDTQYFGPGTRLTVL.

This rearrangement joins TRBV19 to TRBJ1-1; tentative D call: TRBD1 (6 bases). CDR1 and CDR2 (germline): LNHDA, SQIVND (reference sequence). There are 13 residues in the CDR3. Trimming left V 8 bases short and J 4 bases short, with 14 bases between. DNA for the CDR3: TGTGCCAGTTTTTGGGAAGGGGGCACTGAAGCTTTCTTT. Its translation is CASFWEGGTEAFF.

The V gene is TRBV2, the J gene TRBJ2-7, with 11 bases matching TRBD2. With V trimmed by 3 bases and J by 1 base, 5 bases remained unmatched. Germline values: CDR1 SNHLY, CDR2 FYNNEI. This CDR3 has 16 residues. The CDR3 DNA is TGTGCCAGCAGTGACCCGACTAGCGGGGCTTCCTACGAGCAGTACTTC. Its translation is CASSDPTSGASYEQYF.

The chain recombines TRBV27 with TRBJ2-4, with D uncertain. There are 13 residues in the CDR3. The ends were cut back, 6 bases at V and 0 bases at J, with 6 bases in the middle. Germline CDR1 is MNHEY and CDR2 is SMNVEV (reference sequence). The CDR3 sequence is CASRDLAKNIQYF. In DNA form, the CDR3 reads TGTGCCAGCAGGGACCTAGCCAAAAACATTCAGTACTTC.

The gene calls are TRBV6-5 and TRBJ2-7; possible D gene TRBD1, 5 bases. The V end was cut by 2 bases, the J end by 2 bases, with 13 bases between. Germline V lookup: CDR1 MNHEY, CDR2 SVGAGI. The CDR3 spans 15 residues. CDR3 residues: CASSYSAPRAYEQYF. Here the CDR3 DNA reads TGTGCCAGCAGTTACAGCGCCCCCAGGGCCTACGAGCAGTACTTC.

The gene calls are TRBV5-1 and TRBJ2-1; D is ambiguous. The length of the CDR3 is 12 residues. Germline values: CDR1 SGHRS, CDR2 YFSETQ. V lost 6 bases and J lost 9, with 13 bases in between. CDR3 in amino acids: CASNQLGVEQFF. As DNA, the CDR3 is TGCGCCAGCAATCAACTGGGCGTTGAGCAGTTCTTC. The variable domain in full, with the rest retrieved from reference TRBV5-1 and TRBJ2-1, is KAGVTQTPRYLIKTRGQQVTLSCSPISGHRSVSWYQQTPGQGLQFLFEYFSETQRNKGNFPGRFSGRQFSNSRSEMNVSTLELGDSALYLCASNQLGVEQFFGPGTRLTVL.

The chain links TRBV28 to TRBJ1-4; TRBD1 matches at 7 bases. V lost 2 bases to trimming and J lost 6 bases; unmatched junction nucleotides: 6. The CDR3 has 15 residues. Germline CDR1 MDHEN, CDR2 SYDVKM. CDR3 coding DNA: TGTGCCAGCAGTTTAGAGCAGGGGGGACATGAAAAACTGTTTTTT. This translates into CASSLEQGGHEKLFF.

This sequence joins TRBV7-9 and TRBJ2-5; maybe TRBD1 (6 bases). The CDR3 runs 14 residues. Looked up from germline, CDR1 is SEHNR and CDR2 is FQNEAQ (reference sequence). Trimming removed 5 bases at V and 4 bases at J, with 14 bases between. The CDR3 bases are TGTGCCAGCAGCCGACCAGGGGATGTAGAGACCCAGTACTTC. Translating it yields CASSRPGDVETQYF.

The V gene is TRBV28, the J gene TRBJ1-1, with 7 positions matching TRBD1. Germline CDR1 MDHEN, CDR2 SYDVKM. The CDR3 totals 16 residues. The J segment lost 5 bases and the V segment lost 2 bases, leaving 11 bases of the junction unmatched. The CDR3 is CASSLIDRARGTEAFF. The CDR3 bases are TGTGCCAGCAGTTTAATCGACAGGGCCAGAGGGACTGAAGCTTTCTTT.

Of note for this clone: The sample contains more than one DNA sequence encoding this CDR3. The chain combines TRBV27 with TRBJ2-1; no clear D. V was clipped by 3 bases and J by 7 bases, with 4 bases between them. Germline CDR1 is MNHEY and CDR2 is SMNVEV (reference sequence). The CDR3 has 11 residues. Here the CDR3 DNA reads TGTGCCAGCAGTTTGGGGAATGAGCAGTTCTTC. Translated: CASSLGNEQFF.

This clone came up once. This chain joins TRBV6-6 and TRBJ1-1, with D unresolved. CDR3 length: 11 residues. CDR1 MNHNY and CDR2 SVGAGI come from the germline V gene (reference sequence). Trimming removed 6 bases from V and 7 bases from J, with 9 bases in between. CDR3 bases: TGTGCCAGCAGCCCTGGGGTTGAAGCTTTCTTT. Amino acids: CASSPGVEAFF.

V usage is TRBV6-1 and J usage is TRBJ2-6; the match to TRBD1 covers 8 bases. The ends lost 4 bases at V and 2 bases at J; junction bases unmatched: 7. The CDR3 totals 17 residues. Germline CDR1 MNHNS, CDR2 SASEGT. The CDR3: CASSGRTGSAGANVLTF. The CDR3 nucleotides are TGTGCCAGCAGTGGGCGGACAGGGTCTGCTGGGGCCAACGTCCTGACTTTC.

The chain links TRBV19 to TRBJ1-3; D call uncertain. Trimming left V 9 bases short and J 0 bases short, with 6 bases between. This CDR3 is 12 amino acids long. Germline assignment: CDR1 LNHDA and CDR2 SQIVND (reference sequence). The CDR3 sequence is CASTYSGNTIYF. The DNA for the CDR3 is TGTGCCAGCACTTACTCTGGAAACACCATATATTTT. Together with reference TRBV19 and TRBJ1-3, the CDR3 gives the full variable domain: DGGITQSPKYLFRKEGQNVTLSCEQNLNHDAMYWYRQDPGQGLRLIYYSQIVNDFQKGDIAEGYSVSREKKESFPLTVTSAQKNPTAFYLCASTYSGNTIYFGEGSWLTVV.

The chain is built from TRBV7-7 and TRBJ2-7; 10 bases are shared with TRBD1. This CDR3 comprises 15 residues. Germline CDR1 is SSHAT and CDR2 is FNYEAQ (reference sequence). Trimming took 5 bases from V and 0 from J; bases not matched to a gene: 4. This chain's CDR3 is CASSRGQGNSYEQYF. The CDR3 region has the DNA TGTGCCAGCAGCCGGGGACAGGGGAACTCCTACGAGCAGTACTTC.

The V and J genes are TRBV10-3 and TRBJ2-5; D remains unclear. Trimming stripped 11 bases from V and 1 base from J, with 8 bases between. The germline gives CDR1 ENHRY, CDR2 SYGVKD. This CDR3 has 11 residues. CDR3 DNA sequence: TGTGCCTCGGGCGTCCAAGAGACCCAGTACTTC. Encoded protein: CASGVQETQYF.

The V and J genes are TRBV25-1 and TRBJ2-7; tentatively, D is TRBD1 (5 bases). Germline CDR1 MGHDK, CDR2 SYGVNS. This CDR3 is 14 amino acids long. The V end lost 5 bases, the J end lost 4 bases, and 15 bases lay between the germline ends. The CDR3 sequence: CASSFDSSFYEQYF. CDR3 coding DNA: TGTGCCAGCAGTTTCGACAGCTCCTTTTACGAGCAGTACTTC.

This clone appeared once. The sample carries other DNA sequences with the same CDR3. The chain recombines TRBV6-5 with TRBJ1-1; D is ambiguous. The CDR3 spans 13 residues. Trimming took off 0 bases at V and 0 bases at J, with 2 bases between the two ends. Germline CDR1 reads MNHEY; CDR2 reads SVGAGI. This chain's CDR3 is CASSYSVNTEAFF. CDR3 DNA sequence: TGTGCCAGCAGTTACTCAGTGAACACTGAAGCTTTCTTT.

The chain links TRBV28 to TRBJ2-2; no clear D gene. Germline V lookup: CDR1 MDHEN, CDR2 SYDVKM. Deletions cut 6 bases from V and 6 bases from J, with 14 bases between. This CDR3 has 14 residues. CDR3 DNA sequence: TGTGCCAGCAGGACCTCGCCGCTACCCGGGGAGCTGTTTTTT. Its translation is CASRTSPLPGELFF. The whole variable domain, filled in from reference TRBV28 and TRBJ2-2, reads DVKVTQSSRYLVKRTGEKVFLECVQDMDHENMFWYRQDPGLGLRLIYFSYDVKMKEKGDIPEGYSVSREKKERFSLILESASTNQTSMYLCASRTSPLPGELFFGEGSRLTVL.

This sequence joins TRBV4-1 and TRBJ1-5; a weak D match, TRBD1 (5 bases). This CDR3 region has 14 residues. V was pared by 0 bases and J by 2 bases, with 5 bases between. CDR1 and CDR2 from the germline V gene are MGHRA and YSYEKL. The CDR3 bases are TGCGCCAGCAGCCAAGACAGGGGCAATCAGCCCCAGCATTTT. Its protein product is CASSQDRGNQPQHF.

The chain couples TRBV7-9 to TRBJ1-4; D is unresolved. This CDR3 contains 15 residues. Trimming took off 1 base at V and 5 bases at J, with 11 bases between the two ends. The germline gives CDR1 SEHNR, CDR2 FQNEAQ (reference sequence). The CDR3 is CASSLGGSHNEKLFF. CDR3 bases: TGTGCCAGCAGCTTAGGGGGTAGCCACAATGAAAAACTGTTTTTT.

This chain joins TRBV29-1 and TRBJ2-1; D may be TRBD1 (6 bases). The CDR3 covers 14 residues. Per the germline V gene, CDR1 is SQVTM and CDR2 is ANQGSEA. Trimming took off 1 base at V and 4 bases at J, with 11 bases between the two ends. CDR3 nucleotides: TGCAGCGTTGAAGTCAGGGACAAATACAATGAGCAGTTCTTC. It yields the protein CSVEVRDKYNEQFF.

The chain recombines TRBV28 with TRBJ2-7; 8 bases agree with TRBD1. V dropped 3 bases and J dropped 5; count of bases not matched to a gene: 12. Germline V CDR1 and CDR2: MDHEN, SYDVKM. The CDR3 has 16 amino acids. In nucleotides, the CDR3 is TGTGCCAGCAGTTTTGATGCGGGACAGGTTCTGGACGAGCAGTACTTC. This sequence encodes CASSFDAGQVLDEQYF.

The V and J genes are TRBV2 and TRBJ1-1; D is undetermined. The CDR3 spans 15 residues. The V gene's germline CDR1 is SNHLY and CDR2 FYNNEI. Trimming removed 7 bases from V and 6 bases from J, with 21 bases in between. DNA of the CDR3: TGTGCCAGCAAACCGCCCGATGGTTTTACCGCTGAAGCTTTCTTT. It translates to CASKPPDGFTAEAFF.